Each of the 16 T cell receptor beta chains below was sequenced from the same sample in a study of T cell responses to AZD1222 COVID-19 vaccine. Assay used: immunoSEQ multiplex PCR; TCRdb lists only in-frame clones, some missing. This table has around 79,000 clones, about 91% appearing once. The sample was peripheral blood, taken on day 0 of AZD1222 vaccination. Receptor source: an adult in good health.

Regarding this clone: The junction departs from the called germline gene at one end, perhaps through a read error. V is TRBV6-2 or TRBV6-3 and J is TRBJ1-5; the D is unclear. CDR3 size: 17 residues. Germline V gene data show CDR1 as MNHEY and CDR2 as SVGEGT. The CDR3 DNA sequence: TGTGCCGGCAGTTACTCGAGTTTCCGACTTCCCAATCAGCCCCAGCATTTT. This encodes CAGSYSSFRLPNQPQHF.

The V call is TRBV3-1 (or the pseudogene TRBV3-2), the J call TRBJ2-2; maybe TRBD1 (5 bases). Trimming cost V 5 bases and J 9 bases, with 13 bases left between them. CDR3 length: 13 residues. The germline V gene has CDR1 LGHDT and CDR2 YNNKEL (reference sequence). As DNA, the CDR3 is TGTGCCAGCAGCTCGATCAGGGCGTGGGAGCTGTTTTTT. As protein: CASSSIRAWELFF.

The gene calls are TRBV7-2 and TRBJ1-5; 7 bases match TRBD1. The CDR3 consists of 15 residues. V gave up 8 bases and J gave up 4 bases; unmatched junction bases: 11. The germline CDR1 and CDR2 sequences are SGHTA and FQGNSA. The CDR3 nucleotides read TGTGCCAGCCGACAAACAGGGGAAAGGAATCAGCCCCAGCATTTT. This sequence encodes CASRQTGERNQPQHF.

The genes are TRBV2 and TRBJ1-2, with 9 bases identical to TRBD1. In germline, CDR1 is SNHLY, CDR2 FYNNEI. The CDR3 totals 13 residues. The trim removed 2 bases at V and 8 bases at J, leaving 3 bases unmatched. The CDR3 sequence is CASSERGTGGYTF. In nucleotides, the CDR3 is TGTGCCAGCAGTGAACGCGGGACAGGGGGCTACACCTTC.

A single count supports this clone. This chain connects TRBV4-1 to TRBJ2-4; a weak D match, TRBD2 (6 bases). With 0 bases removed from V and 3 bases from J, the gap between germline ends came to 18 bases. This CDR3 has 18 amino acids. The germline V gene encodes CDR1 MGHRA and CDR2 YSYEKL. The CDR3 here is CASSQDLGTGGGKNIQYF. DNA for the CDR3: TGCGCCAGCAGCCAAGATTTGGGAACCGGGGGAGGCAAAAACATTCAGTACTTC.

The CDR3 DNA sequence: TGTGCCAGCAGCCATAGCAGGGACAGTTTTTTCCATTTT. This sequence encodes CASSHSRDSFFHF. The gene calls are TRBV3-1 (or the pseudogene TRBV3-2) and TRBJ1-5; 7 bases are shared with TRBD1. The germline gives CDR1 LGHDT, CDR2 YNNKEL (reference sequence). Germline trimming cut 3 bases from V and 16 bases from J; bases unmatched to any gene: 12. The CDR3 sequence is 13 residues long.

The chain employs TRBV6-1 and TRBJ2-7, with D tentatively TRBD2 (5 bases). CDR1 is MNHNS and CDR2 is SASEGT in the germline V gene. The CDR3 sequence is 13 residues long. V shed 2 bases and J shed 3 bases, with 8 bases lying between them. Here the CDR3 reads CASSETADYEQYF. CDR3 DNA: TGTGCCAGCAGTGAAACAGCGGACTACGAGCAGTACTTC.

The chain employs TRBV2 and TRBJ2-3; a possible D gene is TRBD2 (6 bases). The germline V gene encodes CDR1 SNHLY and CDR2 FYNNEI. V was pared by 6 bases and J by 5 bases, with 12 bases between. The CDR3 extends over 13 amino acids. As DNA, the CDR3 is TGTGCCAGCAGGGGCGGGGTTGAAGATACGCAGTATTTT. Amino acids: CASRGGVEDTQYF.

The chain recombines TRBV4-2 with TRBJ1-2; unclear D gene. With 0 bases removed from V and 2 bases from J, the gap between germline ends came to 16 bases. This CDR3 contains 17 residues. Germline V gene lookup returns CDR1 LGHNA and CDR2 YNFKEQ. Here the CDR3 reads CASSQERAGSSNYGYTF. The CDR3 nucleotides read TGTGCCAGCAGCCAAGAAAGAGCCGGTTCCTCAAACTATGGCTACACCTTC.

V is TRBV7-9 and J is TRBJ2-5; D may match TRBD1 or TRBD2 (5 bases each). Germline V gene lookup returns CDR1 SEHNR and CDR2 FQNEAQ (reference sequence). V lost 3 bases and J lost 4, with 12 bases in between. There are 14 residues in the CDR3. CDR3 amino acids: CASSLPGTPETQYF. The CDR3 DNA sequence: TGTGCCAGCAGCTTGCCCGGGACCCCAGAGACCCAGTACTTC.

The V call is TRBV29-1, the J call TRBJ2-3; 9 nucleotides agree with TRBD2. V dropped 5 bases and J dropped 2; count of bases not matched to a gene: 2. The CDR3 is made up of 13 amino acids. Looked up from germline, CDR1 is SQVTM and CDR2 is ANQGSEA. Here the CDR3 DNA reads TGCAGCGTTAGCGGGGGGATCACAGATACGCAGTATTTT. Protein product: CSVSGGITDTQYF.

The V call is TRBV3-1 (or the pseudogene TRBV3-2), the J call TRBJ2-5; D is perhaps TRBD2 (7 bases). The CDR3 spans 17 residues. Trimming removed 4 bases from V and 5 bases from J, with 23 bases in between. CDR1 is LGHDT and CDR2 is YNNKEL in the germline V gene (reference sequence). In DNA, the CDR3 is TGTGCCAGCAGCCTATCCCGCGGAGGGGGGGCCGGGGAGACCCAGTACTTC. Translation: CASSLSRGGGAGETQYF.

The J gene is TRBJ2-7, the V gene TRBV28, with D possibly matching TRBD1 (5 bases). Germline V gives CDR1 MDHEN, CDR2 SYDVKM. The length of the CDR3 is 15 residues. V lost 5 bases, J lost 0 bases, and 14 bases lay in between. CDR3 sequence reads: CASSSRQPNSYEQYF. In DNA, the CDR3 is TGTGCCAGCAGTAGCAGACAGCCTAACTCCTACGAGCAGTACTTC.

The chain couples TRBV12-3 or TRBV12-4 to TRBJ2-2; D is uncertain. V lost 8 bases, J lost 1 base, and 2 bases lay in between. The CDR3 loop spans 11 amino acids. The CDR3 DNA reads TGTGCCAGCCAGAACACCGGGGAGCTGTTTTTT. This gives the protein CASQNTGELFF.

This clone was picked up a small number of times. The same CDR3 also results from other DNA sequences found in this sample. The chain recombines TRBV19 with TRBJ1-1; D gene unclear. CDR1 and CDR2 from the germline V gene are LNHDA and SQIVND (reference sequence). Between the trimmed V and J ends, which lost 5 bases and 2 bases, there was a span of 9 bases. The CDR3 consists of 13 residues. The CDR3 sequence is CASSFTLNTEAFF. The CDR3, as DNA: TGTGCCAGTAGTTTTACACTTAACACTGAAGCTTTCTTT.

The chain recombines TRBV6-5 with TRBJ1-4, with no clear D. Trimming took off 0 bases at V and 0 bases at J, with 8 bases between the two ends. Per the germline V gene, CDR1 is MNHEY and CDR2 is SVGAGI. The CDR3 consists of 16 residues. CDR3 region: CASSYSITPTNEKLFF. CDR3 in DNA: TGTGCCAGCAGTTACTCGATCACACCAACTAATGAAAAACTGTTTTTT.